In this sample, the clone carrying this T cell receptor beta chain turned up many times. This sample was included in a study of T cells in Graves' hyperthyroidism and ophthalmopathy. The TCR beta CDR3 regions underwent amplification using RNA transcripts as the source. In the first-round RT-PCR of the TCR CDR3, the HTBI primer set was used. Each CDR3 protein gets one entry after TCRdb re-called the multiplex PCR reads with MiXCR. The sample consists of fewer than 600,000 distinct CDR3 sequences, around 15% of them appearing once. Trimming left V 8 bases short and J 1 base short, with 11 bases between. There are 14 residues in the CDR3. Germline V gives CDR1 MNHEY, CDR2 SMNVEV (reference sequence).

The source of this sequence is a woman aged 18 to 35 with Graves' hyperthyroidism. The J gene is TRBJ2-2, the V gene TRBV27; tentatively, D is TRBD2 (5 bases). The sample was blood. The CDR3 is CASWESLNTGELFF. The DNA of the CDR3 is TGTGCCAGCTGGGAGAGTCTGAACACCGGGGAGCTGTTTTTT.